In its sample, the clone carrying this T cell receptor beta chain was seen a few times. In the authors' workflow: Estimated nucleated cell counts came from reference gene primer amplification. Data came from immunoSEQ multiplex PCR; TCRdb stores just in-frame clones and leaves some out. The V and J calls and the clone size are those of that table, but D and trimming were determined from the DNA. This table holds 90,000 or so clones, around 87% found once. The data belong to a study of blood T cell repertoires in COVID-19. In the study overall: Sites across the United States, Italy and Spain contributed samples from acute and convalescent COVID-19. T cells, B-cell-depleted T cells, or PBMCs supplied cDNA or gDNA.

There are 14 residues in the CDR3. The J segment lost 3 bases and the V segment lost 5 bases, leaving 5 bases of the junction unmatched. Germline-derived CDR1 and CDR2 are MNHNY and SVGAGI (reference sequence). This rearrangement joins TRBV6-6 to TRBJ2-7; TRBD1 matches 9 bases. This receptor was identified in a human donor in a cohort sampled during active COVID-19. The material sequenced was peripheral blood. This CDR3 reads CASSAYRGLYEQYF. DNA for the CDR3: TGTGCCAGCAGTGCCTACAGGGGGCTCTACGAGCAGTACTTC.